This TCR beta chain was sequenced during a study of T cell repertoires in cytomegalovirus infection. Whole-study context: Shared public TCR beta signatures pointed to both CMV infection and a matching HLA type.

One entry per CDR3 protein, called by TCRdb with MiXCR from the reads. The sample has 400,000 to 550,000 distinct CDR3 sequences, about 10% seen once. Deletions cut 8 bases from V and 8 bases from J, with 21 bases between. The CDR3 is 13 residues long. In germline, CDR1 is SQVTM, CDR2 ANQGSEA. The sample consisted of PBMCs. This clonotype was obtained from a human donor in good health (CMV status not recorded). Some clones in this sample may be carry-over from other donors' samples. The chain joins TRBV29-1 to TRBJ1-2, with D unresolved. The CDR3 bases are TGCAGCCTGCGAGAGGATTATGCAGAAGGCTACACCTTC. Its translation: CSLREDYAEGYTF.